This entry features one TCR beta chain sequence. Its antigen is not identified. About 33,000 T cell genomes (approximately 190 ng DNA) went into each sorted-subset replicate. Profiled with immunoSEQ multiplex PCR; TCRdb holds only in-frame clones, not every one. The sample carries millions of clones, roughly 94% recorded once. This CDR3 has 19 residues. The ends were cut back, 1 base at V and 10 bases at J, with 26 bases in the middle. CDR1 SGHTA and CDR2 FQGNSA come from the germline V gene. The sample is drawn from a study of shared clonotypes between healthy human individuals. General study findings and limits: Sharing across four donors was seen in approximately 5.2% of naive CD4 clonotypes.

This clonotype was obtained from a man aged 18 to 29 in good health. The source material was naive CD4+ T cells sorted from blood. Subset defined: CD45RA+ positively selected. The chain carries TRBV7-2 and TRBJ1-6; a weak D match, TRBD1 (5 bases). CDR3 DNA: TGTGCCAGCAGCTTAGTCATAGTGGTCGGGGACCTTGGGGGGTCACCCCTCCACTTT. Protein sequence: CASSLVIVVGDLGGSPLHF.